Listed below are T cell receptor beta chains from one sample, sequenced in a study of T cell repertoires in cytomegalovirus infection. These receptors lack a known antigen. TCRdb re-called the reads with MiXCR, one entry per CDR3 protein. The sample has 750,000 to 900,000 distinct CDR3 sequences; around 29% are singletons. The starting material was cultured CD8+ T cells from PBMCs, obtained from culture after CMV antigen stimulation. The receptors stem from a human donor in good health (CMV status not recorded). Some clones in this sample may be carry-over from other donors' samples. Each CDR3 is given with its conserved first and last residue. D genes are given only for firm matches. Not every row has a clone size; where given, it reads once, few, many or a size class.

J,V,size,D,DNA,CDR3
TRBJ1-5,TRBV27,few,NA,TGTGCCAGCACCGACCTGGAAGGCAATCAGCCCCAGCATTTT,CASTDLEGNQPQHF
TRBJ2-3,TRBV7-2,many,TRBD1,TGTGCCAGCAGCTTCCAGACAGGGGGCGCGGATACGCAGTATTTT,CASSFQTGGADTQYF
TRBJ2-5,TRBV6-5,few,TRBD2,TGTGCCAGCAGTCCTTGGGGGGGGAACCCAGAGACCCAGTACTTC,CASSPWGGNPETQYF
TRBJ2-3,TRBV13,few,TRBD2,TGTGCCAGCAGCGTGACTAGCGGGGGGGCCTACCACCCGGGTACGCAGTATTTT,CASSVTSGGAYHPGTQYF
TRBJ1-6,TRBV7-9,many,NA,TGTGCCAGCCACCGTCAAGGGCGATTGGATTCACCCCTCCACTTT,CASHRQGRLDSPLHF
TRBJ2-1,TRBV9,few,NA,TGTGCCAGCAGCGTAGGCACTGGGAATGAGCAGTTCTTC,CASSVGTGNEQFF
TRBJ1-2,TRBV12-3/TRBV12-4,NA,TRBD1,TGTGCCAGCAGCTCCTGGACAGGAAGAGCTAACTATGGCTACACCTTC,CASSSWTGRANYGYTF
TRBJ1-2,TRBV19,NA,NA,TGTGCCAGTACCGGGACGAACTATGGCTACACCTTC,CASTGTNYGYTF
TRBJ1-1,TRBV5-1,NA,TRBD1,TGCGCCAGCAGCCTAATGGGGGGACAGCCGAACACTGAAGCTTTCTTT,CASSLMGGQPNTEAFF
TRBJ2-7,TRBV10-2,NA,TRBD1,TGCGCCAGCGGGGAACGACAGGGGGCTTGGTACGAGCAGTACTTC,CASGERQGAWYEQYF
TRBJ1-4,TRBV27,NA,NA,TGTGCCAGCAGTTTCAGCCCCGTTAATGAAAAACTGTTTTTT,CASSFSPVNEKLFF
TRBJ2-2,TRBV25-1,few,TRBD1,TGTGCCAGCAGTGAATACTTCATGGGACAGAGAAACACCGGGGAGCTGTTTTTT,CASSEYFMGQRNTGELFF
TRBJ1-1,TRBV13,NA,TRBD1,TGTGCCAGCAGGGAACCCAGGGGGCCGAACACTGAAGCTTTCTTT,CASREPRGPNTEAFF
TRBJ2-1,TRBV11-2,NA,TRBD2,TGTGCCAGCAGCCCCTACAGCGGGGGGGCCAATGAGCAGTTCTTC,CASSPYSGGANEQFF
TRBJ2-7,TRBV20-1,NA,NA,TGCAGTGCTCCCTCCAGAGGGGGTCCATCCTACGAGCAGTACTTC,CSAPSRGGPSYEQYF
TRBJ1-6,TRBV6-1,few,TRBD1,TGTGCCAGCAGGCCATTACAGGGGATCACTTCACCCCTCCACTTT,CASRPLQGITSPLHF
TRBJ2-5,TRBV25-1,NA,TRBD1,TGTGCCAGCAGTGGGAAGGCCGGGACAGGGATGCAAGAGACCCAGTACTTC,CASSGKAGTGMQETQYF
TRBJ2-3,TRBV20-1,few,TRBD2,TGCAGTGCTAGGGGGCGAGCGGGGGCTCCCACAGATACGCAGTATTTT,CSARGRAGAPTDTQYF
TRBJ1-1,TRBV7-6,few,NA,TGTGCCAGCAGCTCGTCGCCCAGGGGTGGGAGAACTGAAGCTTTCTTT,CASSSSPRGGRTEAFF
TRBJ1-4,TRBV5-1,NA,NA,TGCGCCAGCAGCTCCTTACCCCTAAGGGAACGAAGAGATGAAAAACTGTTTTTT,CASSSLPLRERRDEKLFF
TRBJ1-2,TRBV7-9,NA,NA,TGTGCCAGCAGCTTGGTGTCCTCAATCTTTTATGGCTACACCTTC,CASSLVSSIFYGYTF
TRBJ2-1,TRBV19,few,TRBD2,TGTGCCAGTAGTACACCTAGCGGGGGTTTCTACAATGAGCAGTTCTTC,CASSTPSGGFYNEQFF
TRBJ2-2,TRBV25-1,once,NA,TGTGCCAGCAGAACCGCGGGCGGGGAGCTGTTTTTT,CASRTAGGELFF
TRBJ2-5,TRBV7-6,NA,NA,TGTGCCAGCAGCTTGATGTACCGCCCTCAAGAGACCCAGTACTTC,CASSLMYRPQETQYF
TRBJ2-7,TRBV27,few,NA,TGTGCCAGCAGTTTATTGGGGGGTAGGAACGAGCAGTACTTC,CASSLLGGRNEQYF
TRBJ1-2,TRBV7-6,few,NA,TGTGCCAGCAGCTTAGTCGTCGGGGGCGGCGATGGCTACACCTTC,CASSLVVGGGDGYTF
TRBJ2-3,TRBV7-8,many,NA,TGTGCCAGCAGCTCCCCCGGGGGGCAAGCGCAGTATTTT,CASSSPGGQAQYF
TRBJ2-5,TRBV7-8,many,TRBD1,TGTGCCAGCAGAAGGGACAGGGGGCTAGAGACCCAGTACTTC,CASRRDRGLETQYF
TRBJ1-1,TRBV7-3,NA,NA,TGTGCCAGCAGCCTAGGAGGGGGGGAGGAGACTGAAGCTTTCTTT,CASSLGGGEETEAFF
TRBJ2-3,TRBV6-1,NA,TRBD2,TGTGCCAGCAGGGGGGGGGAGGGAGCAGATACGCAGTATTTT,CASRGGEGADTQYF
TRBJ2-3,TRBV2,NA,NA,TGTGCCAGCAGTGATATGGCCTCCACAGATACGCAGTATTTT,CASSDMASTDTQYF
TRBJ2-3,TRBV27,few,NA,TGTGCCAGCAGCCTCACTGCTTCGTTCACAGATACGCAGTATTTT,CASSLTASFTDTQYF
TRBJ2-7,TRBV4-1,NA,TRBD1,TGCGCCAGCAGGCCCAGGACAGGGGGCACTTACGAGCAGTACTTC,CASRPRTGGTYEQYF